What follows describes a single T cell receptor beta chain. Its matching antigen is unknown. The sample belongs to a study of cytomegalovirus exposure and HLA in healthy donors. Using immunoSEQ multiplex PCR, the repertoire was profiled, and TCRdb retains in-frame clones only, with some absent. The sample gives 280,000 or so clones, roughly 90% of which show up once; about 0.86% is in the top ten. Separate from the roughly 700-subject first cohort, the roughly 110-subject validation cohort was the one that the donors belonged to. Overall study results and limits: As confirmed in vitro, a few CMV-associated chains were specific for CMV antigens. First-cohort TCR clusters were later found to tend to co-occur in the 120 or so validation repertoires.

Germline V gene sequence: CDR1 SNHLY, CDR2 FYNNEI. The CDR3 is 14 residues long. Trimming shortened V by 6 bases and J by 2 bases, and 14 bases separated the two germline ends. The chain has TRBV2 and TRBJ2-7; D is perhaps TRBD1 (6 bases). The source of this sequence is a woman younger than 30 in good health and CMV-seronegative. Material for sequencing was PBMCs. This chain's CDR3 is CASRPDSNPYEQYF. CDR3 coding DNA: TGTGCCAGCAGACCGGACAGCAACCCCTACGAGCAGTACTTC. Full variable domain (rest looked up from reference TRBV2 and TRBJ2-7): EPEVTQTPSHQVTQMGQEVILRCVPISNHLYFYWYRQILGQKVEFLVSFYNNEISEKSEIFDDQFSVERPDGSNFTLKIRSTKLEDSAMYFCASRPDSNPYEQYFGPGTRLTVT.